This TCR beta chain appears in the sequencing data of a study of blood T cell repertoires in COVID-19. For the study at large: The samples span acute and convalescent COVID-19 from the United States, Italy and Spain.

Original methodology: Reference gene primer amplification yielded estimated nucleated cell counts. Generated by immunoSEQ multiplex PCR, the TCRdb table keeps only in-frame clones and is missing some. D and trimming come from the DNA, and the V and J calls and clone size come from that table. The table has 150,000 to 200,000 clones, around 79% seen once; the top ten hold approximately 11%. This CDR3 is built from 18 residues. In terms of age and location, participants ranged from roughly 18 to 89 years and lived in about 25 US areas. The chain uses TRBV21-1 and TRBJ2-7; the D call TRBD1 from the table was never checked on the DNA. TRBV21-1 has pseudogene status. The sample was PBMCs or T cells enriched from blood (not recorded which). The sequence derives from a man over 45 who had recovered from COVID-19. CDR3 coding DNA: TGTGCCAGCAGCAAAAGACGGCTCCAGGACAGGCGTACCTACGAGCAGTACTTC. This gives the protein CASSKRRLQDRRTYEQYF.